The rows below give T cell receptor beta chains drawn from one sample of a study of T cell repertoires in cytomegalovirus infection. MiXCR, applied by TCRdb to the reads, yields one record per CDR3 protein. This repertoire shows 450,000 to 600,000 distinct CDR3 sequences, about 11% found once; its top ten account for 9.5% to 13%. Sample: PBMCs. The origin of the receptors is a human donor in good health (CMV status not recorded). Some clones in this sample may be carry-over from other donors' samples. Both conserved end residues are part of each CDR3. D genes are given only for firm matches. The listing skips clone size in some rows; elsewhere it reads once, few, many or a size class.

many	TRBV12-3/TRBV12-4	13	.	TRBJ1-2	TGTGCCAGCAGTTTTGCCACATACTATGGCTACACCTTC	CASSFATYYGYTF
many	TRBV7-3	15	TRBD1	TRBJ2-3	TGTGCCAGCAGCCCAGGACAGGGGGCGGGAGATACGCAGTATTTT	CASSPGQGAGDTQYF
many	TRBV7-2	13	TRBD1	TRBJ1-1	TGTGCCAGCAGCTCACAGGGGGTCACTGAAGCTTTCTTT	CASSSQGVTEAFF
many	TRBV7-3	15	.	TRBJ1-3	TGTGCCAGCAGCCACGGGAGAGGGGCTGGAAACACCATATATTTT	CASSHGRGAGNTIYF
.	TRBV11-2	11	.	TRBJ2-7	TGTGCCAGCAGCCTACGTCCCGAGCAGTACTTC	CASSLRPEQYF
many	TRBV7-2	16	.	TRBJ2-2	TGTGCCAGCAGCTTAGCGGGTCGCGGAAACACCGGGGAGCTGTTTTTT	CASSLAGRGNTGELFF
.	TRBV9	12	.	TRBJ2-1	TGTGCCAGCAGCGCGCTGAACAATGAGCAGTTCTTC	CASSALNNEQFF
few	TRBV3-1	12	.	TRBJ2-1	TGTGCCAGCAGCCAAGATACCGGGTTGCAGTTCTTC	CASSQDTGLQFF
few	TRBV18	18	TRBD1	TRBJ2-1	TGTGCCAGCTCACGGGGACAGACAAGTCGGAGCTCCTACAATGAGCAGTTCTTC	CASSRGQTSRSSYNEQFF
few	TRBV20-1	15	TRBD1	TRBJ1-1	TGCAGTGCTAGATCGGACAGGGAGGAGAACACTGAAGCTTTCTTT	CSARSDREENTEAFF
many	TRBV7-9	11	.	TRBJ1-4	TGTGCCAGCAGCTTGATGGAAAAACTGTTTTTT	CASSLMEKLFF
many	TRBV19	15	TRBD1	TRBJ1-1	TGTGCCAGTAGTATGCTCGGGACAGTGAACACTGAAGCTTTCTTT	CASSMLGTVNTEAFF
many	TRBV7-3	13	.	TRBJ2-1	TGTGCCAGCAGCCCGGACGAGCGTGATGAGCAGTTCTTC	CASSPDERDEQFF
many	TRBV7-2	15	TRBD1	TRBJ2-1	TGTGCCAGCAGTTTAGGACAGGGGTCCAGGGATGAGCAGTTCTTC	CASSLGQGSRDEQFF
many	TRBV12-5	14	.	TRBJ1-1	TGTGCTAGTGCCCCTCCTCACAGGAACACTGAAGCTTTCTTT	CASAPPHRNTEAFF
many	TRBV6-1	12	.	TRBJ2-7	TGTGCCAGCAGTCCAACAGGGTTCGAGCAGTACTTC	CASSPTGFEQYF
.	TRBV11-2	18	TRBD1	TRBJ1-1	TGTGCCAGCAGTTTTGGAATGGGGACAGGGGCCAGTAGGGCTGAAGCTTTCTTT	CASSFGMGTGASRAEAFF
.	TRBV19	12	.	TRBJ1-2	TGTGCCAGTAGTATCGGGGGTACAGGCTACACCTTC	CASSIGGTGYTF
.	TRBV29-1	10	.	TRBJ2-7	TGCAGCGTAGGGACATCCGAGCAGTACTTC	CSVGTSEQYF
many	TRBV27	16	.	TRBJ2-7	TGTGCCAGCAGTTTAGAAGGGGGGGACGGCTCCTACGAGCAGTACTTC	CASSLEGGDGSYEQYF
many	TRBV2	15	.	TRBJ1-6	TGTGCCAGCAGCCTCGGGGTAGCGGAAAATTCACCCCTCCACTTT	CASSLGVAENSPLHF
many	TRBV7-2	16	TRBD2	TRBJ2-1	TGTGCCAGCAGCTTAGGGGGACTAGCGGGAGTTTTGGAGCAGTTCTTC	CASSLGGLAGVLEQFF
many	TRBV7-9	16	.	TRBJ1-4	TGTGCCAGCAACCCCCAGGGGTTGAGAGGCAATGAAAAACTGTTTTTT	CASNPQGLRGNEKLFF
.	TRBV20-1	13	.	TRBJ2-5	TGCAGTGCTAGAGCCGGAACTTTTGGGACCCAGTACTTC	CSARAGTFGTQYF
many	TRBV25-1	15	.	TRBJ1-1	TGTGCCAGCAGCCTAGTGGGGGCGCGGAACACTGAAGCTTTCTTT	CASSLVGARNTEAFF
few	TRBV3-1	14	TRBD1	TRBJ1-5	TGTGCCAGCAGCCGGACAGGGGGAAGTTGGCCCCAGCATTTT	CASSRTGGSWPQHF
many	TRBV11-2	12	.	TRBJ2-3	TGTGCCAGCAGCACAAGCACAGATACGCAGTATTTT	CASSTSTDTQYF
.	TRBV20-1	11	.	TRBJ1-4	TGCAGTGCTGAGCCCAGGGAAAAACTGTTTTTT	CSAEPREKLFF
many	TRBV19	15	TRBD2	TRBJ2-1	TGTGCCAGTAGTATTAGGACTAGCGGGGGAGATGAGCAGTTCTTC	CASSIRTSGGDEQFF
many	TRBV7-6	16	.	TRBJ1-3	TGTGCCAGCAGCTTACGGAATGGGGCGGCCGGAAACACCATATATTTT	CASSLRNGAAGNTIYF
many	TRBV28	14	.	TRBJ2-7	TGTGCCAGCCGAACGTCCTCGATCTCATACGAGCAGTACTTC	CASRTSSISYEQYF
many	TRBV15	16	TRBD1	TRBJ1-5	TGTGCCACCAGCAGAGGGACAGGGGAGATCGATCAGCCCCAGCATTTT	CATSRGTGEIDQPQHF
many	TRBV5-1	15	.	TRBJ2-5	TGCGCCAGCAGCCTGCAGGGACGGCCTTTGGAGACCCAGTACTTC	CASSLQGRPLETQYF
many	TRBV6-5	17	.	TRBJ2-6	TGTGCCAGCAGTTACACGCAGGGAAGAGCTGGGGCCAACGTCCTGACTTTC	CASSYTQGRAGANVLTF
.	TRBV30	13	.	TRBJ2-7	TGTGCCTGGAGTGCAGGGGAAGTCGGGGAGCAGTACTTC	CAWSAGEVGEQYF
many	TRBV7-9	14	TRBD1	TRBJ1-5	TGTGCCAGCAGCGAGGAGGGGACAGCTCAGCCCCAGCATTTT	CASSEEGTAQPQHF
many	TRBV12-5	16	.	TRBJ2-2	TGTGCTAGTGGTTCAGGGGTGATGGGGAACACCGGGGAGCTGTTTTTT	CASGSGVMGNTGELFF
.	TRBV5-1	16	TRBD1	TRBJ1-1	TGCGCCAGCAGCCCTGGGACAGGGACCATGAACACTGAAGCTTTCTTT	CASSPGTGTMNTEAFF
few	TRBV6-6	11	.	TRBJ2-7	TGTGCCAGCAGTGGACAGTACGAGCAGTACTTC	CASSGQYEQYF
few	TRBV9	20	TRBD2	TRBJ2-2	TGTGCCAGCAGCAAAGCTCGACTAGCGGGGGGCACAACGAACACCGGGGAGCTGTTTTTT	CASSKARLAGGTTNTGELFF
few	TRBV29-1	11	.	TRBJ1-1	TGCAGCGTTGAACGAGTACGGCAAGCTTTCTTT	CSVERVRQAFF
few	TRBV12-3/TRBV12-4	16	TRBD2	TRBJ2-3	TGTGCCAGCAGTACGGGGACTAGCGGGAGGGGAGATACGCAGTATTTT	CASSTGTSGRGDTQYF
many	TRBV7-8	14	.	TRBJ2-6	TGTGCCAGCAGCCCTACAGGGGGGGCCAACGTCCTGACTTTC	CASSPTGGANVLTF
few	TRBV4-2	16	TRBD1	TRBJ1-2	TGTGCCAGCAGCCAAGATTATCGGGACAGGGTCTATGGCTACACCTTC	CASSQDYRDRVYGYTF
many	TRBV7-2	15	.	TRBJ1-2	TGTGCCAGCAGCTTGTGGGACAACCACAACTATGGCTACACCTTC	CASSLWDNHNYGYTF
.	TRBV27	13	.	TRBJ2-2	TGTGCCAGCAGTTGGGGATTAACCGGGGAGCTGTTTTTT	CASSWGLTGELFF
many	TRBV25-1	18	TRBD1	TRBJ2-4	TGTGCCAGCAGCACGGGACAGGGGGCGCCGTTCGGCAAAAACATTCAGTACTTC	CASSTGQGAPFGKNIQYF
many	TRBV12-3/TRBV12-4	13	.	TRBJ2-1	TGTGCCAGCAGTCCCAAGAGGTACAATGAGCAGTTCTTC	CASSPKRYNEQFF
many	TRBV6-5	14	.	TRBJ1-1	TGTGCCAGCAGTTATTCGGCTGAGAACACTGAAGCTTTCTTT	CASSYSAENTEAFF
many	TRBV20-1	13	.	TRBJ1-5	TGCAGTGCTAGTAACGGGGGCAATCAGCCCCAGCATTTT	CSASNGGNQPQHF
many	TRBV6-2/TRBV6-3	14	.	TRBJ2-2	TGTGCCAGCAGTTACTCAGGACTAATCGGGGAGCTGTTTTTT	CASSYSGLIGELFF
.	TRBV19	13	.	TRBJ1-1	TGTGCCAGTAGTATAGCAAGGCGTACTGAAGCTTTCTTT	CASSIARRTEAFF